The source of this T cell receptor beta chain is a study of glioma-infiltrating T cells (dated by TCRdb to between 2015 and 2016). With regard to the full study: TCR alpha- and beta-chain repertoires were sequenced from glioma tissue, non-neoplastic brain tissue and matched peripheral blood mononuclear cells. The paired cohort was made up of three low-grade glioma patients, eight primary glioblastoma patients and three non-glioma patients who contributed non-neoplastic brain tissue. Each tissue-infiltrating repertoire was compared with the same patient's peripheral blood repertoire to measure divergence between tissue and blood T-cell populations.

TCR alpha and beta CDR3 regions were amplified with the iRepertoire nested amplicon-rescue multiplex PCR (arm-PCR) platform from RNA. The input for one-step reverse transcription and amplification was roughly 85-400 ng of tissue mRNA or PBMC total RNA. Following bead purification, Illumina adapters were added by a secondary multiplex PCR, and libraries between 200 and 400 bp were gel-purified. Demultiplexing relied on internal 6-nucleotide barcodes carried by the libraries. Sequencing of libraries was performed on an Illumina MiSeq with 2x220 or 2x250 nucleotide paired-end reads. The original pipeline was this. Paired reads were merged with FLASH 1.2.11 and aligned to the GRCh37 human genome with BWA-MEM before extracting TRA and TRB reads. V and J assignment used an IMGT-derived reference of cassette sequences and CDR3 motifs that included pseudogenes. Three-frame translation of reads was performed, and productive CDR3s were defined as those with a C...FGXG motif and no stop codons. Unique combinations of V-J cassette pair and CDR3 amino acid sequence were defined as clonotypes. Hamming distance filtering was applied to reads, with thresholds set by the sequence error rate of each sample in mapped regions. TCRdb cleaned the public reads at Q25 with fastp, built clones with MiXCR and kept in-frame beta chains. Each entry is one CDR3 protein sequence, shown with its most common DNA and genes. The V and J calls reflect TCRdb's pipeline rather than the authors' work. The sample contains over 130,000 distinct CDR3 sequences, around 40% of them found a single time. Around 20% of the sample comes from the top ten.

The paper's findings and limits, for the study overall: In non-neoplastic patients, VJ-independent divergence between tissue and blood fell below expectation, whereas in all gliomas, and especially in low-grade gliomas, the divergence rose above expectation. Very few CDR3 sequences were found to be shared between tissue and blood, and this scarcity was attributed to high CDR3 diversity and limited sampling. Small numbers underpinned the group comparisons: under ten glioblastoma patients, three low-grade glioma patients and three non-neoplastic patients.

V is pared back by 7 bases and J by 5 bases, with 12 bases lying between the germline termini. CDR1 and CDR2 are read off the germline V gene as MDHEN and SYDVKM. Spanning cysteine to phenylalanine, the CDR3 consists of 13 amino acids. The retained sequence is limited to the CDR3, 39 bases, with the frame set at the first base. This clonotype was seen more than once but under ten times. The antigen it binds to is not known. No much larger clone is present one base from it, and per-base qualities are unavailable. The clonotype comes from a human donor with low-grade glioma or glioblastoma, undergoing nonglioma brain surgery, or in good health (not recorded which). The rearranged chain carries TRBV28 and TRBJ1-5, with no reliable assignment of the D segment. The sample taken for sequencing was glioma tissue, nonneoplastic brain tissue, or PBMCs (not recorded which). The DNA is TGTGCCAGCACGCGGGAGACCTATCAGCCCCAGCATTTT. This is translated as CASTRETYQPQHF.